This T cell receptor beta chain was retrieved from a study of cytomegalovirus exposure and HLA in healthy donors. Whole-study results and caveats: 164 TCR beta chains were listed as cytomegalovirus-associated.

Of note for this clone: Its specificity is unknown.

Clones were read by immunoSEQ multiplex PCR, and TCRdb kept only the in-frame ones, dropping some. The sample yields more than 300,000 clones, roughly 88% seen once. This CDR3 is built from 14 residues. V shed 10 bases and J 8 bases; nucleotides not matched to a gene: 11. Germline CDR1 reads SNHLY; CDR2 reads FYNNEI. This clonotype was obtained from a woman aged 18-29 years in good health and CMV-seronegative. This chain links TRBV2 with TRBJ2-1; the match to TRBD1 covers 10 bases. Material: PBMCs. The CDR3 sequence: CATPRDRGSHEQFF. CDR3 in DNA: TGTGCCACCCCCCGGGACAGGGGATCTCATGAGCAGTTCTTC.